One sample yielded the 13 T cell receptor beta chains listed below, sequenced in a study of T cells after yellow fever vaccination. TCRdb itself ran the 5' RACE reads through MiXCR, one entry per CDR3 protein. The sample includes under 250,000 distinct CDR3 sequences, under 3.5% of them seen just once. This specimen was CD4+ T cells sorted from PBMCs, taken 10 days after the yellow fever booster vaccination. The receptors come from a man aged 18 to 35 who received the YFV17D yellow fever vaccine.

The V and J genes are TRBV2 and TRBJ1-1, with D possibly being TRBD1 (5 bases). V lost 3 bases and J 4 bases, leaving 9 bases between the germline ends. The germline CDR1 and CDR2 sequences are SNHLY and FYNNEI. The CDR3 sequence is 13 residues long. CDR3 residues: CASSDGGGTEAFF. CDR3 in DNA: TGTGCCAGCAGTGATGGGGGAGGCACTGAAGCTTTCTTT. Filled out from reference TRBV2 and TRBJ1-1, the complete variable domain reads EPEVTQTPSHQVTQMGQEVILRCVPISNHLYFYWYRQILGQKVEFLVSFYNNEISEKSEIFDDQFSVERPDGSNFTLKIRSTKLEDSAMYFCASSDGGGTEAFFGQGTRLTVV.

This clonotype appeared many times. This chain connects TRBV19 to TRBJ1-2; the D is unclear. V was shortened by 2 bases and J by 4 bases, with 11 bases between the two germline ends. This CDR3 comprises 14 residues. The V gene's germline CDR1 is LNHDA and CDR2 SQIVND (reference sequence). The CDR3 sequence: CASSIKAEAYGYTF. Written as DNA, the CDR3 is TGTGCCAGTAGTATAAAGGCTGAGGCCTATGGCTACACCTTC.

This clonotype was detected a few times. This CDR3 reads CSACDGLTGNTIYF. CDR3 sequence (DNA): TGCAGTGCTTGCGACGGGCTTACTGGAAACACCATATATTTT. This chain links TRBV20-1 with TRBJ1-3; D gene unclear. The CDR3 sequence is 14 residues long. Germline V gives CDR1 DFQATT, CDR2 SNEGSKA (reference sequence). The V gene lost 5 bases and the J gene lost 2 bases, with 13 bases spanning the gap.

This clonotype was counted many times. CDR3 DNA: TGCGCCAGCAGCCGAGCGGGACAGGGGACCTACGAGCAGTACTTC. It encodes CASSRAGQGTYEQYF. The V and J genes are TRBV4-1 and TRBJ2-7; 10 bases fit TRBD1. Trimming took 4 bases from V and 2 from J; bases not matched to a gene: 5. Germline assignment: CDR1 MGHRA and CDR2 YSYEKL. This CDR3 region has 15 residues.

DNA of the CDR3: TGCGCCAGCAGCTTCGGCGGTCCCAGCTCCTACGAGCAGTACTTC. Translation: CASSFGGPSSYEQYF. This chain joins TRBV5-1 and TRBJ2-7; no definite D call. The CDR3 covers 15 residues. Germline CDR1 SGHRS, CDR2 YFSETQ. V lost 2 bases, J lost 0 bases, and 12 bases lay in between.

The chain combines TRBV6-2 or TRBV6-3 with TRBJ2-1; a weak D match, TRBD2 (5 bases). CDR3 length: 13 residues. Trimming removed 8 bases from V and 5 bases from J, with 13 bases in between. Germline CDR1 is MNHEY and CDR2 is SVGEGT. CDR3 protein: CASRGWVNNEQFF. In DNA form, the CDR3 reads TGTGCCAGCCGGGGATGGGTGAACAATGAGCAGTTCTTC.

This clonotype has only a few counts. The rearrangement uses TRBV30 and TRBJ1-3; 7 nucleotides line up with TRBD1. The V segment lost 3 bases and the J segment 0 bases; nucleotides outside the gene matches: 5. The germline V gene has CDR1 GTSNPN and CDR2 SVGIG (reference sequence). This CDR3 has 15 amino acids. The CDR3 loop is CAWSLRTGSGNTIYF. As DNA, the CDR3 is TGTGCCTGGAGCCTCCGGACAGGCTCTGGAAACACCATATATTTT. The entire variable domain, with the rest obtained from reference TRBV30 and TRBJ1-3, is as follows: SQTIHQWPATLVQPVGSPLSLECTVEGTSNPNLYWYRQAAGRGLQLLFYSVGIGQISSEVPQNLSASRPQDRQFILSSKKLLLSDSGFYLCAWSLRTGSGNTIYFGEGSWLTVV.

This clonotype was recorded at least ten times. The genes are TRBV7-3 and TRBJ1-2; 10 positions agree with TRBD1. With V trimmed by 5 bases and J by 4 bases, 10 bases remained unmatched. CDR1 and CDR2 (germline): SGHTA, FQGTGA. The CDR3 is made up of 16 amino acids. The CDR3 DNA reads as TGTGCCAGCAGCCCAGACGGACAGGGGGACCGCTATGGCTACACCTTC. It translates to CASSPDGQGDRYGYTF. The whole variable domain, remainder taken from reference TRBV7-3 and TRBJ1-2, is GAGVSQTPSNKVTEKGKYVELRCDPISGHTALYWYRQSLGQGPEFLIYFQGTGAADDSGLPNDRFFAVRPEGSVSTLKIQRTERGDSAVYLCASSPDGQGDRYGYTFGSGTRLTVV.

This clonotype was counted between two and nine times. V usage is TRBV20-1 and J usage is TRBJ2-2, with TRBD1 matching over 7 bases. CDR1 and CDR2 (germline): DFQATT, SNEGSKA (reference sequence). V shed 6 bases, J shed 7 bases, and the junction held 23 bases outside the gene matches. The CDR3 has 18 residues. The CDR3 sequence: CSAQAGGRENLYDGELFF. DNA for the CDR3: TGCAGTGCCCAAGCAGGGGGTCGGGAAAACCTATACGACGGGGAGCTGTTTTTT.

In this sample, this clonotype turned up many times. V and J are TRBV7-9 and TRBJ1-1, with D tentatively TRBD1 (5 bases). The CDR3 sequence is 14 residues long. V gave up 3 bases and J gave up 5 bases, with 13 bases separating them. Germline assignment: CDR1 SEHNR and CDR2 FQNEAQ (reference sequence). Written as DNA, the CDR3 is TGTGCCAGCAGCTTGGGGCCTACGGGGACTGAAGCTTTCTTT. Translating gives CASSLGPTGTEAFF. Using reference TRBV7-9 and TRBJ1-1 for the parts outside the CDR3, the full variable domain is DTGVSQNPRHKITKRGQNVTFRCDPISEHNRLYWYRQTLGQGPEFLTYFQNEAQLEKSRLLSDRFSAERPKGSFSTLEIQRTEQGDSAMYLCASSLGPTGTEAFFGQGTRLTVV.

The gene calls are TRBV2 and TRBJ1-4; D uncertain. Trimming removed 8 bases from V and 3 bases from J, with 13 bases in between. The CDR3 runs to 14 residues. Germline values: CDR1 SNHLY, CDR2 FYNNEI. CDR3 sequence reads: CASAPRDANEKLFF. The CDR3 bases are TGTGCCAGCGCTCCTAGGGATGCTAATGAAAAACTGTTTTTT.

This clonotype was counted ten times or more. The chain has TRBV7-8 and TRBJ1-2; D not certain. This CDR3 has 13 amino acids. Germline V gene sequence: CDR1 SGHVS, CDR2 FQNEAQ. The ends were cut back, 5 bases at V and 7 bases at J, with 14 bases in the middle. The CDR3 loop is CASSPRVSAGYTF. CDR3 DNA sequence: TGTGCCAGCAGCCCACGGGTTAGTGCTGGCTACACCTTC.

Ten or more counts support this clonotype. CDR3 amino acids: CASSDWTKQYV. The CDR3 DNA sequence: TGTGCCAGCAGCGACTGGACCAAGCAGTACGTC. J is TRBJ2-7 and V is TRBV6-1, with unresolved D. Germline CDR1 and CDR2: MNHNS and SASEGT. V lost 6 bases, J lost 8 bases, and 11 bases lay in between. The CDR3 contains 11 residues.